This TCR beta chain was identified in a study of post-analysis software for immune sequencing data. Notes on the study in general: Patients showed TRBV5-6, TRBV5-1 and TRBV20-1 among a handful of TRBV segments more frequent than in controls. In multiple sclerosis, normalized Chao1 diversity was significantly below that of controls.

As for this clonotype: Its antigen remains unidentified.

The germline gives CDR1 DFQATT, CDR2 SNEGSKA (reference sequence). The V and J ends lost 0 bases and 2 bases respectively, with 13 bases between them. The CDR3 length is 15 residues. Tagging with unique molecular identifiers was a feature of the TCR beta cDNA libraries. The source material, roughly 0.9 to 10 million T cells, gave rise to roughly 500,000 cDNA molecules. TCRdb reprocessed the PCR reads with MiXCR, giving one entry per CDR3 protein. The table lists about 570,000 distinct CDR3 sequences, under 40% of them singletons. The TCR sequence derives from a girl aged 2-17 years with multiple sclerosis. The chain has TRBV20-1 and TRBJ1-1, with D possibly TRBD1 on 5 matching bases. The sequenced material came from blood. Here the CDR3 DNA reads TGCAGTGCTAGAGAAGTAAGGGGCGTCAACACTGAAGCTTTCTTT. This sequence encodes CSAREVRGVNTEAFF.